One and the same sample provided the 9 T cell receptor beta chains below, sequenced in a study of cytomegalovirus exposure and HLA in healthy donors. Researchers ran the PCR with 60 Vbeta and 13 Jbeta primers. Sequencing used immunoSEQ multiplex PCR; TCRdb keeps in-frame clones, though not all of them. The sample records about 220,000 clones, 82% being singletons. Input material: PBMCs. The receptors were gathered from a man aged 40-49 years in good health and CMV-seropositive.

The J gene is TRBJ2-1, the V gene TRBV19, with 8 bases that match TRBD2. The germline gives CDR1 LNHDA, CDR2 SQIVND (reference sequence). V lost 0 bases, J lost 8 bases, and 3 bases stayed unmatched. The CDR3 consists of 14 residues. The CDR3 reads CASSIDGRADEQFF. CDR3 nucleotides: TGTGCCAGTAGTATAGACGGGAGGGCCGATGAGCAGTTCTTC.

The chain joins TRBV10-3 to TRBJ1-5, with D unresolved. CDR3 length: 14 amino acids. CDR1 and CDR2 from the germline V gene are ENHRY and SYGVKD. With 3 bases removed from V and 1 base from J, the gap between germline ends came to 7 bases. CDR3 residues: CAISDFISNQPQHF. For the CDR3, the DNA is TGTGCCATCAGTGATTTCATCAGCAATCAGCCCCAGCATTTT.

The chain recombines TRBV18 with TRBJ1-1, with 8 bases matching TRBD1. With 1 base clipped from V and 1 base from J, the junction kept 11 bases outside the gene matches. CDR3 size: 18 residues. The germline gives CDR1 KGHSH, CDR2 LQKENI. The CDR3 loop is CASSPQATGEGRNTEAFF. The CDR3, as DNA: TGTGCCAGCTCACCACAAGCGACAGGGGAAGGGAGGAACACTGAAGCTTTCTTT.

The rearrangement uses TRBV29-1 and TRBJ2-3, with 12 bases that match TRBD2. Trimming at V came to 2 bases and at J to 5 bases, leaving 2 bases not matched to a gene. Germline assignment: CDR1 SQVTM and CDR2 ANQGSEA. There are 14 residues in the CDR3. CDR3 DNA: TGCAGCGTTGAATCGGGACTAGCGGGAGATACGCAGTATTTT. As protein: CSVESGLAGDTQYF.

This chain joins TRBV19 and TRBJ2-5, with D tentatively TRBD2 (5 bases). Germline V gives CDR1 LNHDA, CDR2 SQIVND (reference sequence). This CDR3 spans 13 amino acids. Trimming removed 5 bases at V and 1 base at J, with 8 bases between. CDR3 loop: CASSPGIQETQYF. The CDR3 DNA reads TGTGCCAGTAGTCCCGGGATCCAAGAGACCCAGTACTTC.

In its sample, this clone was seen a few times. V usage is TRBV29-1 and J usage is TRBJ1-2, with D possibly TRBD1 on 5 matching bases. The germline CDR1 and CDR2 sequences are SQVTM and ANQGSEA. V gave up 3 bases and J gave up 5 bases, with 10 bases separating them. This CDR3 region has 12 residues. The CDR3, as DNA: TGCAGCGTTGAGATGGGGCCGTATGGCTACACCTTC. Protein product: CSVEMGPYGYTF.

V is TRBV5-8 and J is TRBJ1-2; TRBD1 matches 12 bases. The CDR3 spans 17 residues. Germline CDR1 reads SGHTS; CDR2 reads YDEGEE. The V gene end was trimmed by 0 bases and the J gene end by 8 bases; junction bases not matched to a gene: 11. The CDR3 is CASSLAGTGGGYGGYTF. DNA of the CDR3: TGTGCCAGCAGCTTGGCCGGGACAGGGGGCGGCTATGGGGGCTACACCTTC.

Concerning this clone itself: Its ends do not fully match the called genes, so a read error is possible. Other DNA sequences in this specimen translate into the identical CDR3. The CDR3, as DNA: TGTGCCAGCAGTCCCAGGGCGAACACTGAAGCCTTCTTT. Protein product: CASSPRANTEAFF. The J gene is TRBJ1-1, the V gene TRBV6-4; D may be TRBD1 (5 bases). Germline lookup yields CDR1 MRHNA and CDR2 SNTAGT. The CDR3 length is 13 residues.

The chain has TRBV7-2 and TRBJ2-3; 7 bases are shared with TRBD2. Unmatched junction bases numbered 5, after V lost 5 bases and J lost 0 bases. The CDR3 length is 15 residues. Germline values: CDR1 SGHTA, CDR2 FQGNSA. The chain's CDR3 is CASSQSGASTDTQYF. DNA of the CDR3: TGTGCCAGCAGCCAGAGCGGGGCCAGCACAGATACGCAGTATTTT. Combining the CDR3 with reference TRBV7-2 and TRBJ2-3 gives the whole variable domain GAGVSQSPSNKVTEKGKDVELRCDPISGHTALYWYRQSLGQGLEFLIYFQGNSAPDKSGLPSDRFSAERTGGSVSTLTIQRTQQEDSAVYLCASSQSGASTDTQYFGPGTRLTVL.